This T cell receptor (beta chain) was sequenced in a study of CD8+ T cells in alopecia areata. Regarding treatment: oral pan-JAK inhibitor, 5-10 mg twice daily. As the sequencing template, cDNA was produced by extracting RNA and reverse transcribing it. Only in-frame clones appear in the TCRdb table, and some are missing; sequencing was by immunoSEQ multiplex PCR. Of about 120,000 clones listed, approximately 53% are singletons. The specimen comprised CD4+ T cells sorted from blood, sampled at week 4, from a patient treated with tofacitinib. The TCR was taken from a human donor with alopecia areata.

CDR3 residues: CASKGAGANVLTF. The CDR3 DNA is TGTGCCAGCAAGGGGGCTGGGGCCAACGTCCTGACTTTC. J is TRBJ2-6 and V is TRBV27; weak D call: TRBD1 (6 bases). Germline V CDR1 and CDR2: MNHEY, SMNVEV (reference sequence). The CDR3 totals 13 residues. Trimming cost V 7 bases and J 2 bases, with 6 bases left between them. Drawing the rest from reference TRBV27 and TRBJ2-6, the complete variable domain is EAQVTQNPRYLITVTGKKLTVTCSQNMNHEYMSWYRQDPGLGLRQIYYSMNVEVTDKGDVPEGYKVSRKEKRNFPLILESPSPNQTSLYFCASKGAGANVLTFGAGSRLTVL.